The entry below gives a single T cell receptor beta chain sequence along with its context. Its target is unknown. It was with a sample-barcoded 5' primer and a J-beta primer mix that a second PCR of roughly 7 to 12 cycles was run. The template-switch adaptor, which had 12 random nucleotides, put a tag on each cDNA molecule. MiXCR, applied by TCRdb to the 5' RACE reads, yields one record per CDR3 protein. This table holds approximately 2,000,000 distinct CDR3 sequences, roughly two fifths found once. This sample was included in a study of blood T cells in healthy people across ages. Study outcomes and limitations: There was a strong correlation between TCR beta diversity and naive T cell percentage. TCR beta diversity per million T cells fell roughly linearly with age.

The V gene's germline CDR1 is SEHNR and CDR2 FQNEAQ (reference sequence). Trimming removed 6 bases at V and 5 bases at J, with 25 bases between. This CDR3 has 18 residues. Researchers report isolating at least 6.5 million PBMCs per sample. This TCR derives from a human donor in good health. The sequenced material came from blood. The rearrangement uses TRBV7-9 and TRBJ1-4; the D gene is possibly TRBD1 (5 bases). The CDR3 reads CASRPIFRGKLTNEKLFF. DNA of the CDR3: TGTGCCAGCAGACCGATATTTCGGGGGAAACTTACAAATGAAAAACTGTTTTTT.